This T cell receptor beta chain stems from a study of shared clonotypes between healthy human individuals. Study-level results: Generation of non-shared clonotypes was less probable than generation of clonotypes shared by all four donors. Among donors, clonotype sharing was expected to be affected by sequencing depth. Sample collection involved blood only; tissue repertoires are likely different.

The assay used deep level. Sequenced by immunoSEQ multiplex PCR; TCRdb stores in-frame clones only, minus some. The table lists millions of clones, roughly 91% of them singletons. Looked up from germline, CDR1 is SEHNR and CDR2 is FQNEAQ (reference sequence). Trimming left V 5 bases short and J 2 bases short, with 16 bases between. The CDR3 is 15 residues long. In regard to this clone: Its antigen is not known.

CD45RO-negative cells were positively selected for CCR7, leaving out terminally differentiated effector memory CD45RA+ cells. Sequences were obtained from naive CD8+ T cells from PBMCs. The chain couples TRBV7-9 to TRBJ2-7; D may match TRBD1 or TRBD2 (5 bases each). The receptor's source is a man between 18 and 29 years old in good health. Some clones in this sample may be carry-over from other donors' samples. The CDR3 is CASSPRGRLTYEQYF. CDR3 nucleotide sequence: TGTGCCAGCAGCCCAAGGGGACGGCTTACCTACGAGCAGTACTTC.